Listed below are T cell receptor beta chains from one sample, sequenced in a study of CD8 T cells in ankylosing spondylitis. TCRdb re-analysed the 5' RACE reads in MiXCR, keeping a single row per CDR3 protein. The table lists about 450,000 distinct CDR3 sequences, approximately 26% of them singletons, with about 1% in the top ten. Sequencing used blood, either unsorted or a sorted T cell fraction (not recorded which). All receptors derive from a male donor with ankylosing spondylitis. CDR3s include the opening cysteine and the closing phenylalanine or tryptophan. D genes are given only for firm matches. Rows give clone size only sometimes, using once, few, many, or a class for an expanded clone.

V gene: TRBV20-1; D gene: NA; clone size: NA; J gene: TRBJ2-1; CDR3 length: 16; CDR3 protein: CSARSWGGERIGEQFF; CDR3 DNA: TGCAGTGCTAGATCTTGGGGCGGGGAGCGTATCGGTGAGCAGTTCTTC
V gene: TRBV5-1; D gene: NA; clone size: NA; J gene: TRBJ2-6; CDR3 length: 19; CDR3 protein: CASSLSPHQPLSGANVLTF; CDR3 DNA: TGCGCCAGCAGCTTAAGCCCACACCAACCCCTCTCTGGGGCCAACGTCCTGACTTTC
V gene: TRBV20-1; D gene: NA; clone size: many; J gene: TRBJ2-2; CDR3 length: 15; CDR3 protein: CSARPGTGGTGELFF; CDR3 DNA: TGCAGTGCTAGACCCGGGACTGGGGGAACCGGGGAGCTGTTTTTT
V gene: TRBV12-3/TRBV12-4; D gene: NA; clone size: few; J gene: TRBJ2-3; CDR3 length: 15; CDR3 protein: CASSLAGLHTDTQYF; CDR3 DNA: TGTGCCAGCAGTTTAGCGGGACTTCACACAGATACGCAGTATTTT
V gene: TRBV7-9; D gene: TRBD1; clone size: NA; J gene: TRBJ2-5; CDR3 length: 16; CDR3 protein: CASSSTGVPIQETQYF; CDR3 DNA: TGTGCCAGCAGCTCCACAGGGGTTCCAATCCAAGAGACCCAGTACTTC
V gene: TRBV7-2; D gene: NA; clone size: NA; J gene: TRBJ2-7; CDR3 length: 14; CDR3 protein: CASSPPGASYEQYF; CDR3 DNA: TGTGCCAGCAGCCCACCGGGAGCTTCCTACGAGCAGTACTTC
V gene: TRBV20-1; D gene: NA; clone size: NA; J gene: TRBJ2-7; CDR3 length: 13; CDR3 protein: CSARGSRSYEQYF; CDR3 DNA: TGCAGTGCTAGAGGGTCCCGCTCCTACGAGCAGTACTTC
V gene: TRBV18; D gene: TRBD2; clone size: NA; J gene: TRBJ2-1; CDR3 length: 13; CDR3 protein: CASSPGTSREQFF; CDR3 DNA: TGTGCCAGCTCACCAGGGACTAGCCGTGAGCAGTTCTTC
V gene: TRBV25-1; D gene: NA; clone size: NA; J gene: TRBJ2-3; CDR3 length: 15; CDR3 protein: CASSGLPDHTDTQYF; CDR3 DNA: TGTGCCAGCAGTGGCTTACCGGACCACACAGATACGCAGTATTTT
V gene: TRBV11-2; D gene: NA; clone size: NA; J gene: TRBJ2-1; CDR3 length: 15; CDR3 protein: CASSGDSISYNEQFF; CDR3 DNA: TGTGCCAGCAGCGGCGACAGCATCTCCTACAATGAGCAGTTCTTC
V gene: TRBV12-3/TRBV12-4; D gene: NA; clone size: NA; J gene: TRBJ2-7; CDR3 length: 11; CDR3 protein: CASSQGDEQYF; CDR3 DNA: TGTGCCAGCAGTCAAGGGGACGAGCAGTACTTC
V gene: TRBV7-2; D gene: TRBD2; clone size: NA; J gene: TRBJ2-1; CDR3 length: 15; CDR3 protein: CASSRTSGRANEQFF; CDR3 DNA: TGTGCCAGCAGCCGGACTAGCGGGAGGGCCAATGAGCAGTTCTTC
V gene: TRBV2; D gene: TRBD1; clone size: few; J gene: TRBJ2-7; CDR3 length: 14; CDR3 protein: CASKVVGQGFEQYF; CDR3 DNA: TGTGCCAGCAAGGTGGTCGGACAGGGGTTCGAGCAGTACTTC
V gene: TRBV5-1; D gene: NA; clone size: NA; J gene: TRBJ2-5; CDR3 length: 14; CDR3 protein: CASSGGTPQETQYF; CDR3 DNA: TGCGCCAGCAGCGGGGGGACACCACAAGAGACCCAGTACTTC
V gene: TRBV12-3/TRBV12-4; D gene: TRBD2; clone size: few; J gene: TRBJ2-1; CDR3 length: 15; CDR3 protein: CASSRTSGSSNEQFF; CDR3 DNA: TGTGCCAGCAGTCGGACTAGCGGGAGCTCGAATGAGCAGTTCTTC
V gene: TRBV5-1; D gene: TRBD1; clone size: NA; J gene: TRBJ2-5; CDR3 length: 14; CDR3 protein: CASSSGQIGETQYF; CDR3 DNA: TGCGCCAGCAGCTCGGGACAGATAGGGGAGACCCAGTACTTC
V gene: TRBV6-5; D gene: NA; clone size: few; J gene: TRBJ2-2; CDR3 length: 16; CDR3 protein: CASSNLLVTNTGELFF; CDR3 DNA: TGTGCCAGCAGTAACCTTTTGGTAACGAACACCGGGGAGCTGTTTTTT
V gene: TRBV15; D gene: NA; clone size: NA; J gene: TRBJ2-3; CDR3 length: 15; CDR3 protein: CATSKSNIRTDTQYF; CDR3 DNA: TGTGCCACCAGCAAAAGCAATATACGCACAGATACGCAGTATTTT
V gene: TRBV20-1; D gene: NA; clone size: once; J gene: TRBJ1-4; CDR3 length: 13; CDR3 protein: CGPEGGVGEKLFF; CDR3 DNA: TGCGGCCCCGAGGGGGGGGTCGGGGAAAAACTGTTTTTT
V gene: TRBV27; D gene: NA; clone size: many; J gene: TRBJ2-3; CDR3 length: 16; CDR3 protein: CASSLGQSPSTDTQYF; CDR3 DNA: TGTGCCAGCAGTTTAGGACAGTCCCCCAGCACAGATACGCAGTATTTT
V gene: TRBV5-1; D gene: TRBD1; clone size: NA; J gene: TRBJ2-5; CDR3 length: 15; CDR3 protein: CASSLFPGQGETQYF; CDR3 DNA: TGCGCCAGCAGCTTGTTTCCTGGACAGGGCGAGACCCAGTACTTC
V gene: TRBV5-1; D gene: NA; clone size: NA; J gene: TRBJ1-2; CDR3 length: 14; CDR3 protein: CASSGQGYLYGYTF; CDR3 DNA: TGCGCCAGCAGCGGGCAGGGCTACCTCTATGGCTACACCTTC
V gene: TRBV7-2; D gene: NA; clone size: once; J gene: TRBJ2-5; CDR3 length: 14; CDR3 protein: CASRLRTPQETQYF; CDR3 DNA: TGTGCCAGCAGACTTCGGACACCCCAAGAGACCCAGTACTTC
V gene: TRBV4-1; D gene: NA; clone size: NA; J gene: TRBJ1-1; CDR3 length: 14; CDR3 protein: CASSHGGIGTEAFF; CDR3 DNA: TGCGCCAGCAGCCACGGGGGGATTGGCACTGAAGCTTTCTTT
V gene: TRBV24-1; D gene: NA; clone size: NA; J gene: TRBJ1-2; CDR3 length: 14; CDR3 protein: CATSDLGGAGGYTF; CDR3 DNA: TGTGCCACCAGTGATTTGGGCGGAGCAGGAGGCTACACCTTC
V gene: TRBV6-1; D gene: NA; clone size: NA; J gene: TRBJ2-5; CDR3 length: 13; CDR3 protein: CASKADGQETQYF; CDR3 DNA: TGTGCCAGCAAAGCGGACGGCCAAGAGACCCAGTACTTC
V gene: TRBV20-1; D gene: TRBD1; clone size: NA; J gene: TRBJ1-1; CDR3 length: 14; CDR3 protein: CSARDRRGPTEAFF; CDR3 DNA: TGCAGTGCTAGAGATCGAAGGGGGCCCACTGAAGCTTTCTTT
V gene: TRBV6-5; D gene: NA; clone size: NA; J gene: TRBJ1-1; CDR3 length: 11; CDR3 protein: CASEGTVGAFF; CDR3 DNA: TGTGCCAGCGAGGGCACGGTTGGGGCTTTCTTT
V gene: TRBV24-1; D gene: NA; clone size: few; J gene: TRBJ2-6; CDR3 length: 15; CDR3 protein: CATSDDGRAANVLTF; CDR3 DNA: TGTGCCACCAGTGACGATGGGCGCGCCGCCAACGTCCTGACTTTC
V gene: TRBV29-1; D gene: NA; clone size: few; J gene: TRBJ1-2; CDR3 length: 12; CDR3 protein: CSVEVRGYGYTF; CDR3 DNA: TGCAGCGTTGAAGTCAGGGGTTATGGCTACACCTTC
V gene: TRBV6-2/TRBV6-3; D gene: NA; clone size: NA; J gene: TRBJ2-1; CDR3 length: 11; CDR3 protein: CASSYWDEQFF; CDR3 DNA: TGTGCCAGCAGTTACTGGGATGAGCAGTTCTTC
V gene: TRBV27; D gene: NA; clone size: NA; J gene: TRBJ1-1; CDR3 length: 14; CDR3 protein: CASSLLAQRAEAFF; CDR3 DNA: TGTGCCAGCAGTTTACTAGCTCAACGGGCTGAAGCTTTCTTT
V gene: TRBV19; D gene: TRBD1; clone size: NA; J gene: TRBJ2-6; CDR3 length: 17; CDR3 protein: CASSIRQGAGGANVLTF; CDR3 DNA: TGTGCCAGTAGTATTAGGCAGGGGGCAGGTGGGGCCAACGTCCTGACTTTC